This section outlines one TCR beta chain sequence together with its context. This probably arose from a read error, given a far larger clone one base away. Time point here: newly diagnosed GD, antithyroid drugs for less than 3 months. TCR sequences were obtained from RNA taken from PBMCs. Roughly 9.5-milliliter peripheral blood samples went into EDTA tubes. This entry is derived from a study of regulatory T cells in long-lasting Graves disease. On the study more broadly: Patients newly diagnosed with Graves' had been on antithyroid drugs for under 3 months.

The CDR3 totals 16 residues. Germline V lookup: CDR1 SNHLY, CDR2 FYNNEI. V gave up 2 bases and J gave up 7 bases; unmatched junction bases: 12. Building of the TCR beta libraries involved iRepertoire HTBI primers and Arm-PCR of CDR3 regions. A single record per CDR3 protein comes from TCRdb applying MiXCR to the multiplex PCR reads. The sample includes 550,000 or so distinct CDR3 sequences, more than 10% seen only once; the top ten take around 9.3%. This same sample was also part of a study on T cells in Graves' hyperthyroidism and ophthalmopathy.

The chain combines TRBV2 with TRBJ2-7, with 9 bases aligning to TRBD2. The specimen was peripheral blood mononuclear cells (PBMCs), collected at new diagnosis, from a patient treated with antithyroid drugs. This sequence was found in a woman under 40 with Graves disease. This CDR3 is CASSEIRGLASNEQYF. Written as DNA, the CDR3 is TGTGCCAGCAGTGAAATTAGAGGACTAGCGAGCAATGAGCAGTACTTC. The full variable domain, its missing parts supplied by reference TRBV2 and TRBJ2-7, is EPEVTQTPSHQVTQMGQEVILRCVPISNHLYFYWYRQILGQKVEFLVSFYNNEISEKSEIFDDQFSVERPDGSNFTLKIRSTKLEDSAMYFCASSEIRGLASNEQYFGPGTRLTVT.